These T cell receptor beta chains were read from a single sample in a study of control samples from healthy donors and cancer patients. Sequencing used immunoSEQ multiplex PCR; TCRdb keeps in-frame clones, though not all of them. The table has tens of thousands of clones, around 93% seen once. The sample comprised PBMCs. Receptors were obtained from a middle-aged woman with head and neck cancer. CDR3s include the opening cysteine and the closing phenylalanine or tryptophan.

TRBV9	TRBJ1-1	CASSRRGGSSTEAFF
TRBV30	TRBJ1-1	CAWTVDLSYGRTEAFF
TRBV19	TRBJ1-4	CASSGTVNEKLFF
TRBV4-1	TRBJ2-7	CASSHLRQGPYEQYF
TRBV20-1	TRBJ1-5	CSASRPFSNQPQHF
TRBV4-1	TRBJ1-4	CASSQSGTFPEKLFF
TRBV6-1	TRBJ2-5	CASSEAHPTGTQYF
TRBV3-1/TRBV3-2	TRBJ2-7	CASSQGGVSTMEQYF
TRBV6-5	TRBJ2-1	CASSRLAGGPREQFF
TRBV6-5	TRBJ1-1	CASRFEWGLNTEAFF
TRBV4-2	TRBJ2-7	CASSRLRDRGNEQYF
TRBV19	TRBJ1-1	CASRGEGYDTEAFF
TRBV28	TRBJ2-3	CASSSPGDTDTQYF
TRBV30	TRBJ2-2	CAWWVNTGELFF
TRBV6-6	TRBJ1-1	CASSFLGRAEAFF
TRBV30	TRBJ1-2	CAWSPSGANYGYTF
TRBV19	TRBJ2-7	CASSLGDRAYEQYF
TRBV6-6	TRBJ1-3	CASSRDRASGNTIYF
TRBV5-4	TRBJ2-1	CASSIKGLHNEQFF
TRBV6-6	TRBJ1-1	CASSALSEAFF
TRBV5-1	TRBJ2-5	CASKQTGQETQYF
TRBV5-1	TRBJ1-6	CASSLAPSRPLHF
TRBV6-6	TRBJ2-7	CASSYRGTGGDEQYF
TRBV4-1	TRBJ2-2	CASSHVPLGTGRAGELFF
TRBV7-9	TRBJ2-1	CASSLDGDEQFF
TRBV20-1	TRBJ1-4	CSRTGNEKLFF
TRBV10-3	TRBJ1-2	CAIRQGTNYGYTF
TRBV29-1	TRBJ2-5	CSVVTGGETQYF
TRBV5-1	TRBJ1-1	CASSPTGLANTEAFF
TRBV28	TRBJ1-5	CASKQGGGGQPQHF
TRBV30	TRBJ2-7	CAWKSGQGFEQYF
TRBV7-9	TRBJ1-5	CASSSEYQGGGNQPQHF
TRBV7-9	TRBJ1-1	CASSFGTSGTGGDTEAFF
TRBV6-1	TRBJ2-7	CASSELRGGEYF
TRBV5-5	TRBJ1-2	CASSSQGRDGYTF
TRBV4-1	TRBJ2-6	CASSQVHSGSGANVLTF
TRBV19	TRBJ1-1	CASSIAGWDRNTEAFF